This TCR beta chain emerged from a study of cytomegalovirus exposure and HLA in healthy donors. Study outcomes and limitations: A link between a missense DCLRE1C variant and TCR beta V- and J-gene trimming emerged from a later analysis.

Donors were ostensibly healthy at sampling, although undocumented immune exposures were probable. On this clone: Its antigen is not identified.

The junction had 6 bases not matched to a gene; V was cut back by 6 bases and J by 0 bases. The CDR3 extends over 15 amino acids. CDR1 is SGHNT and CDR2 is YYREEE in the germline V gene (reference sequence). Researchers ran the PCR with 60 Vbeta and 13 Jbeta primers. Profiling relied on immunoSEQ multiplex PCR, and the TCRdb table lists in-frame clones only, not all of them. The table has over 150,000 clones, 70% to 80% seen once; the top ten hold about 3.8%. This clonotype was obtained from a man aged 25-40 years in good health and CMV-seropositive. Material for sequencing was PBMCs. This chain connects TRBV5-4 to TRBJ2-1; 7 nucleotides agree with TRBD1. CDR3 in amino acids: CASTPTGSSYNEQFF. The CDR3 DNA reads TGTGCCAGCACCCCGACAGGGAGCTCCTACAATGAGCAGTTCTTC.